This T cell receptor beta chain was sequenced during a study of T cell responses to AZD1222 COVID-19 vaccine. Overall study results and limits: Repertoires in all cases were sampled only once the peak T cell response had passed. Two doses of AZD1222 preceded a rise in Spike-specific TCR breadth and depth.

TCRdb's table, derived via immunoSEQ multiplex PCR, lists solely in-frame clones and lacks some. The data show more than 140,000 clones, about 92% seen once. CDR1 is GTSNPN and CDR2 is SVGIG in the germline V gene (reference sequence). V lost 4 bases and J lost 4, with 24 bases in between. This CDR3 is 17 amino acids long. On this clone itself: Its antigen is not identified.

The chain carries TRBV30 and TRBJ2-3, with D perhaps matching TRBD1 or TRBD2 (5 bases each). Material: peripheral blood, obtained on day 0 of MenACWY control vaccination. The sequence was collected from an adult in good health. The CDR3 sequence is CAWIRGKLGSYSDTQYF. The CDR3 DNA is TGTGCCTGGATTAGGGGCAAACTAGGGAGTTACTCAGATACGCAGTATTTT. Looking up the rest from reference TRBV30 and TRBJ2-3 gives the full variable domain: SQTIHQWPATLVQPVGSPLSLECTVEGTSNPNLYWYRQAAGRGLQLLFYSVGIGQISSEVPQNLSASRPQDRQFILSSKKLLLSDSGFYLCAWIRGKLGSYSDTQYFGPGTRLTVL.